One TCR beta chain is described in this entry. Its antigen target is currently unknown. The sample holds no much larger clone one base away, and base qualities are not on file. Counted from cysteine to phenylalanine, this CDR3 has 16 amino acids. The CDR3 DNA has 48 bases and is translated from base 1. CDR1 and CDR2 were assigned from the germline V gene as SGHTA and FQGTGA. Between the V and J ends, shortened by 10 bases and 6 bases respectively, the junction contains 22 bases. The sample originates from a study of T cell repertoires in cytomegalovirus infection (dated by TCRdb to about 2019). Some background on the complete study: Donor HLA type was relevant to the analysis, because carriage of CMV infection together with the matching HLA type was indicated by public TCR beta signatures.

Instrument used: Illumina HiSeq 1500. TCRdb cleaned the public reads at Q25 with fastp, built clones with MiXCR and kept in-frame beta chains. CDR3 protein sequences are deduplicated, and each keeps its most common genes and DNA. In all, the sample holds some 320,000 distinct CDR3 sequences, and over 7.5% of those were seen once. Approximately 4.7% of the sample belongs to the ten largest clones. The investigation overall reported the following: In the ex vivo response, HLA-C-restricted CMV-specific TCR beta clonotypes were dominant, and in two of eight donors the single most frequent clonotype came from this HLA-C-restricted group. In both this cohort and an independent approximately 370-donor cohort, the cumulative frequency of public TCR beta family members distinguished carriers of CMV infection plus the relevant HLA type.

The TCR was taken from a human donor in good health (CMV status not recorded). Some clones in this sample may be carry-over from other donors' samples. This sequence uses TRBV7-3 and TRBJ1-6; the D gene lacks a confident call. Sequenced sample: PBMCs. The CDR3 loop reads CAIIARDPVGNSPLHF. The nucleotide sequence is TGTGCCATTATCGCGCGGGATCCGGTCGGTAATTCACCCCTCCACTTT.